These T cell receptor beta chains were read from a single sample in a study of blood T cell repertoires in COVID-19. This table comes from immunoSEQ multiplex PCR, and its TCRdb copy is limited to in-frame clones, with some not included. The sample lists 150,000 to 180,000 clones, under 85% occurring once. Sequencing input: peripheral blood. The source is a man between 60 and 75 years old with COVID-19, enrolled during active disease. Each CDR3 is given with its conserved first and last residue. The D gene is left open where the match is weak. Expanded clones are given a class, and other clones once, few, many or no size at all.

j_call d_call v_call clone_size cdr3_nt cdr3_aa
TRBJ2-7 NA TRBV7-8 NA TGTGCCAGCAGCTTAGGTGAAGGCCGGGTCTACGAGCAGTACTTC CASSLGEGRVYEQYF
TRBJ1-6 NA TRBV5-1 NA TGCGCCAGCAGCTTGGACAGGAGCTCCTATAATTCACCCCTCCACTTT CASSLDRSSYNSPLHF
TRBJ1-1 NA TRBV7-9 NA TGTGCCAGCAGCCTCCGGGACACTTTCACTGAAGCTTTCTTT CASSLRDTFTEAFF
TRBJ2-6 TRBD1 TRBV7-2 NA TGTGCCAGCAGGAAGGACAGGGGGTTTTCAGGGGCCAACGTCCTGACTTTC CASRKDRGFSGANVLTF
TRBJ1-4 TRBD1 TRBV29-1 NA TGCAGCGTTGTGTTTTGGGACAGCCCTGAAAAACTGTTTTTT CSVVFWDSPEKLFF
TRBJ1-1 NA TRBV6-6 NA TGTGCCAGCCGCTATCGGGACACTGAAGCTTTCTTT CASRYRDTEAFF
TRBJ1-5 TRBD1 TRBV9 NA TGTGCCAGCAGCGTAACAGGGGGCAATCAGCCCCAGCATTTT CASSVTGGNQPQHF
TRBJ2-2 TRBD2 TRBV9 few TGTGCCAGCAGCGCGACCGGGACTAGCGTTAACACCGGGGAGCTGTTTTTT CASSATGTSVNTGELFF
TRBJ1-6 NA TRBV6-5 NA TGTGCCAGCAGTTACTCGGGGCGCTCCTATAATTCACCCCTCCACTTT CASSYSGRSYNSPLHF
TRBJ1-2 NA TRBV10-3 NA TGTGCCATCAGTGAGAATCAGGGGTCGAATGGCTACACCTTC CAISENQGSNGYTF
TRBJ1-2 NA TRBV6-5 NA TGTGCCAGCAGGGGGCAGAACTATGGCTACACCTTC CASRGQNYGYTF
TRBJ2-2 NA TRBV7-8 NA TGTGCCAGCAGCCGCGGAGGTGCCGGAGACACCGGGGAGCTGTTTTTT CASSRGGAGDTGELFF
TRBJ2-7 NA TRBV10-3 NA TGTGCCATCAGCGGGGGCTACGAGCAGTACTTC CAISGGYEQYF
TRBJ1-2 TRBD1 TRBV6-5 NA TGTGCCAGCAGTACAGGGGGGAGGTTGCATGGCTACACCTTC CASSTGGRLHGYTF
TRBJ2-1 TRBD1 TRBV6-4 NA TGTGCCAGCAGTGACAGGGGACAGCCCTACAATGAGCAGTTCTTC CASSDRGQPYNEQFF
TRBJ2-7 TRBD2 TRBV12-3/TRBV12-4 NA TGTGCCAGCAGTCCGCAGGGACTACGAGGGCAGTACTTC CASSPQGLRGQYF
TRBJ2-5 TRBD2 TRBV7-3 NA TGTGCCAGCAGCTGGGGGGGAGGGCCCCGGGAGACCCAGTACTTC CASSWGGGPRETQYF
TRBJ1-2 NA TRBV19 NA TGTGCCAGTAGTTACAGCCCGGACAGCTCTAACTATGGCTACACCTTC CASSYSPDSSNYGYTF
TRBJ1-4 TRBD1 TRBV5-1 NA TGCGCCAGCAGCGCCCCGGACAGGGAAAGAGAAAAACTGTTTTTT CASSAPDREREKLFF
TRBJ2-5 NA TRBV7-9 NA TGTGCCAGCAGCTTAGCTCTGCGCGGAGCACAAGAGACCCAGTACTTC CASSLALRGAQETQYF
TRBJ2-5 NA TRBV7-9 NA TGTGCCAGCAGCTTAGACGTAGAAGTCCAGTACTTC CASSLDVEVQYF
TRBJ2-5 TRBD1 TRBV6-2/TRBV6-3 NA TGTGCCAGCAGTTCCCAACAGGGGAGCCAAGAGACCCAGTACTTC CASSSQQGSQETQYF
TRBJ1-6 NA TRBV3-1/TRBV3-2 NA TGTGCCAGCAGCCACCTAAATTCACCCCTCCACTTT CASSHLNSPLHF
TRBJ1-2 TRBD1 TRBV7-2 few TGTGCCAGCAGCGCCACAGGGGCCAACTATGGCTACACCTTC CASSATGANYGYTF
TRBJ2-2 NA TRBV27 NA TGTGCCAGCAGTTTATTCCCACAGGGGAACACCGGGGAGCTGTTTTTT CASSLFPQGNTGELFF
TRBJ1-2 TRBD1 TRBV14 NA TGTGCCAGCAGCCCGAGGTTTGGACAGGGGGACTATGGCTACACCTTC CASSPRFGQGDYGYTF
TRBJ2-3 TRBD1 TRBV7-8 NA TGTGCCAGCAGCCTCCAACAGGGGTTATGGGGTACGCAGTATTTT CASSLQQGLWGTQYF
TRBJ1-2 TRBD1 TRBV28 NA TGTGCCAGCAGCTCCGCGGGAGGGGGCCACTATGGCTACACCTTC CASSSAGGGHYGYTF
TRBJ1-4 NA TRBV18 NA TGTGCCAGCTCACCACTCGTGACCCAGGGGTGGAACGTGGCTAATGAAAAACTGTTTTTT CASSPLVTQGWNVANEKLFF
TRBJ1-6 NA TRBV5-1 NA TGCGCCAGCAGCTTGCTCGAGACTAGTTCACCCCTCCACTTT CASSLLETSSPLHF
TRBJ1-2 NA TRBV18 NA TGTGCCAGCTCAAGTCAGCGGGGCGAGTATAGCTATGGCTACACCTTC CASSSQRGEYSYGYTF
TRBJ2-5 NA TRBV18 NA TGTGCCAGCTCAGGGGCAGGGAATAACCAAGAGACCCAGTACTTC CASSGAGNNQETQYF
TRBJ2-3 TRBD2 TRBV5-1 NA TGCGCCAGCAGCTTGGAACCTAGCGGTTACACAGATACGCAGTATTTT CASSLEPSGYTDTQYF
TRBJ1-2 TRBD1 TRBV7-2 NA TGTGCCAGCAGCTCGCAATGGACAGGGGGCGTCTATGGCTACACCTTC CASSSQWTGGVYGYTF
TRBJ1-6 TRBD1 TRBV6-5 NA TGTGCCAGCAGTTACACGGGACAGGGGGTTCTCCACTTT CASSYTGQGVLHF
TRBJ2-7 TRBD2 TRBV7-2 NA TGTGCCAGCAGCTTACCACTCCCTAGCGGGTACTCCTACGAGCAGTACTTC CASSLPLPSGYSYEQYF
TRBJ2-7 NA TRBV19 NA TGTGCCAGTAGTAACTACCGAGGAGTTACCTACGAGCAGTACTTC CASSNYRGVTYEQYF
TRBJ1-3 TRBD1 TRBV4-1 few TGCGCCAGCAGCCGAACTGGGGACAGGGGGCCTATTAGCTCTGGAAACACCATATATTTT CASSRTGDRGPISSGNTIYF
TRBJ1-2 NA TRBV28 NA TGTGCCAGCAGTATCAACAGGGTCGGCTACACCTTC CASSINRVGYTF
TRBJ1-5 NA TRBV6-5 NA TGTGCCAGCAGTAGGACAGTCAATCAGCCCCAGCATTTT CASSRTVNQPQHF
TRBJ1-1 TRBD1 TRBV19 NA TGTGCCAGTACCCGACAGGGAATGAACACTGAAGCTTTCTTT CASTRQGMNTEAFF
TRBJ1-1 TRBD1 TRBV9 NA TGTGCCAGCAGCCTGGGACAGGGGGCGGCGGGGGCTGAAGCTTTCTTT CASSLGQGAAGAEAFF
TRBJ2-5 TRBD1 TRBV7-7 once TGTGCTAGCAGCTTAGCCCCGGGACAGGGATGGGAGACCCAGTACTTC CASSLAPGQGWETQYF
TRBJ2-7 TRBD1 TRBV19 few TGTGCCAGTCAAAGGACAGGGGGTAACTCTCCTTTCGAGCAGTACTTC CASQRTGGNSPFEQYF
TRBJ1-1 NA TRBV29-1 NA TGCAGCGTCTCCAGGGATAACCAAAGGAAAAAAGCTTTCTTT CSVSRDNQRKKAFF
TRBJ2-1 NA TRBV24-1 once TGTGCCACCAGTGATTGGGCCAGGGACAATGAGCAGTTCTTC CATSDWARDNEQFF
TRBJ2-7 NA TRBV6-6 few TGTGCCAGCAAAGACAGCCTAGAGCAGTACTTC CASKDSLEQYF